The 27 T cell receptor beta chains given below trace back to one sample, sequenced in a study of PD-L1 blockade in urothelial cancer. The table came from immunoSEQ multiplex PCR; TCRdb's copy has only in-frame clones and leaves some out. The sample consists of about 72,000 clones, approximately 86% of them appearing once. Stated time point: pretreatment peripheral blood. The sequences come from PBMCs, collected around atezolizumab (anti-PD-L1) treatment. These TCRs come from a man between 60 and 70 years old with urothelial cancer.

This clone showed up just a few times. This sequence joins TRBV23-1 and TRBJ1-3, with 7 bases aligning to TRBD1. TRBV23-1 is an ORF, and what it does is uncertain. The V and J ends lost 0 bases and 7 bases, in that order; junction bases with no gene match: 6. This CDR3 contains 15 residues. The CDR3 coding sequence is TGCGCCAGCAGTCAATCGAAGGGGGCGGCGAACACCATATATTTT. Translated, it gives CASSQSKGAANTIYF.

The rearrangement links TRBV7-3 to TRBJ1-1, with D tentatively TRBD1 (6 bases). CDR3 length: 15 residues. The V gene lost 2 bases and the J gene lost 0 bases, with 10 bases spanning the gap. Germline lookup yields CDR1 SGHTA and CDR2 FQGTGA. The CDR3 DNA is TGTGCCAGCAGCTTATATTCAGGGGTGAACACTGAAGCTTTCTTT. This codes for CASSLYSGVNTEAFF.

V is TRBV27 and J is TRBJ2-2; tentatively, D is TRBD1 (6 bases). Germline CDR1 reads MNHEY; CDR2 reads SMNVEV (reference sequence). Trimming stripped 3 bases from V and 6 bases from J, with 14 bases between. The CDR3 has 15 amino acids. CDR3 nucleotides: TGTGCCAGCAGTTTTCAGGGGACAATGCCCGGGGAGCTGTTTTTT. Translation: CASSFQGTMPGELFF.

The chain recombines TRBV25-1 with TRBJ1-2; a weak D match, TRBD1 (5 bases). This CDR3 contains 13 residues. Germline CDR1 is MGHDK and CDR2 is SYGVNS. Trimming took off 10 bases at V and 8 bases at J, with 20 bases between the two ends. The DNA of the CDR3 is TGTGCCACCCAGCCTGGAGGGGCGCCAGGCTACACCTTC. Its translation is CATQPGGAPGYTF.

The rearrangement links TRBV30 to TRBJ2-2; TRBD2 agrees at 8 bases. Per the germline V gene, CDR1 is GTSNPN and CDR2 is SVGIG (reference sequence). The V and J ends lost 5 bases and 4 bases, in that order; junction bases with no gene match: 6. The CDR3 runs 14 residues. CDR3 DNA sequence: TGTGCCTGGGCCCGACTAGCGATCACCGGGGAGCTGTTTTTT. Translating it yields CAWARLAITGELFF.

The CDR3 DNA follows: TGTGCCAGCAGCGCACAGGGAGCACCCCTCCACTTT. This translates into CASSAQGAPLHF. V usage is TRBV9 and J usage is TRBJ1-6; tentative D call: TRBD1 (6 bases). Deletions cut 3 bases from V and 11 bases from J, with 9 bases between. The length of the CDR3 is 12 residues. From germline, CDR1 is SGDLS and CDR2 YYNGEE. Full variable domain (rest looked up from reference TRBV9 and TRBJ1-6): DSGVTQTPKHLITATGQRVTLRCSPRSGDLSVYWYQQSLDQGLQFLIQYYNGEERAKGNILERFSAQQFPDLHSELNLSSLELGDSALYFCASSAQGAPLHFGNGTRLTVT.

The J gene is TRBJ2-1, the V gene TRBV18; D possibly corresponds to TRBD1 (5 bases). Trimming took 4 bases from V and 2 from J, leaving 6 bases between them. From germline, CDR1 is KGHSH and CDR2 LQKENI. CDR3 length: 13 residues. In nucleotides, the CDR3 is TGTGCCAGCTCACGGGGCACCTACAATGAGCAGTTCTTC. This translates into CASSRGTYNEQFF.

The chain recombines TRBV5-4 with TRBJ1-3; D remains unclear. The CDR3 has 15 residues. Trimming left V 4 bases short and J 4 bases short, with 15 bases between. Germline-derived CDR1 and CDR2 are SGHNT and YYREEE (reference sequence). The CDR3 sequence: CASSPTGGEGNTIYF. Written as DNA, the CDR3 is TGTGCCAGCAGCCCAACGGGCGGGGAAGGAAACACCATATATTTT. The full variable domain, with the rest looked up from reference TRBV5-4 and TRBJ1-3, is ETGVTQSPTHLIKTRGQQVTLRCSSQSGHNTVSWYQQALGQGPQFIFQYYREEENGRGNFPPRFSGLQFPNYSSELNVNALELDDSALYLCASSPTGGEGNTIYFGEGSWLTVV.

J is TRBJ2-7 and V is TRBV7-6, with D possibly matching TRBD1 (5 bases). Trimming cost V 4 bases and J 3 bases, with 10 bases left between them. The CDR3 is 13 residues long. CDR1 and CDR2 (germline): SGHVS, FNYEAQ. CDR3 protein: CASSSQGSYEQYF. The CDR3 DNA follows: TGTGCCAGCAGCTCCCAGGGAAGCTACGAGCAGTACTTC.

The chain uses TRBV19 and TRBJ1-1; D is possibly TRBD1 (6 bases). The CDR3 has 17 amino acids. Trimming stripped 5 bases from V and 0 bases from J, with 19 bases between. Germline CDR1 LNHDA, CDR2 SQIVND (reference sequence). The CDR3, as DNA: TGTGCCAGTAGTCCTCGGCAGGGGACGGGCATGAACACTGAAGCTTTCTTT. Its protein is CASSPRQGTGMNTEAFF.

The chain is built from TRBV11-2 and TRBJ2-1, with TRBD1 matching over 8 bases. The length of the CDR3 is 17 residues. The germline V gene encodes CDR1 SGHAT and CDR2 FQNNGV. After removal of 1 base from V and 7 bases from J, the junction contained 12 bases not matched to a gene. CDR3 nucleotides: TGTGCCAGCAGCTTAGTAGGACTCAGGGGGCAACGGAATGAGCAGTTCTTC. Encoded protein: CASSLVGLRGQRNEQFF.

DNA for the CDR3: TGTGCCAGCAGCTCGACAGGGGTTGGCACTGAAGCTTTCTTT. It is translated as CASSSTGVGTEAFF. This sequence joins TRBV7-6 and TRBJ1-1; 8 nucleotides line up with TRBD1. Trimming at V came to 4 bases and at J to 4 bases, leaving 5 bases not matched to a gene. The CDR3 has 14 amino acids. Germline CDR1 and CDR2: SGHVS and FNYEAQ.

The chain employs TRBV18 and TRBJ1-1, with TRBD1 identical over 8 bases. The CDR3 contains 14 residues. With 2 bases clipped from V and 1 base from J, the junction kept 0 bases outside the gene matches. Germline V gene lookup returns CDR1 KGHSH and CDR2 LQKENI. The CDR3 reads CASSPDRGNTEAFF. The CDR3 nucleotides are TGTGCCAGCTCACCAGACAGGGGGAACACTGAAGCTTTCTTT.

The rearrangement uses TRBV29-1 and TRBJ2-5; tentative D call: TRBD2 (5 bases). CDR3 length: 13 amino acids. Germline CDR1 SQVTM, CDR2 ANQGSEA. V was trimmed by 7 bases and J by 4 bases, leaving 16 bases between them. CDR3 bases: TGCAGCGCTCGGGGTCAGGATGGAGAGACCCAGTACTTC. This translates into CSARGQDGETQYF.

In this sample, this clone turned up once. This chain connects TRBV30 to TRBJ2-2; TRBD1 agrees at 7 bases. CDR3 length equals 15 residues. Germline assignment: CDR1 GTSNPN and CDR2 SVGIG (reference sequence). Losses at the gene ends were 5 bases for V and 7 bases for J; bases not matched to a gene: 13. The DNA of the CDR3 is TGTGCCTGGTTATATGGGACAGCCCTAGGCGGGGAGCTGTTTTTT. Its protein product is CAWLYGTALGGELFF.

This chain joins TRBV28 and TRBJ1-3; no clear D gene. V lost 1 base, J lost 3 bases, and 7 bases lay in between. The CDR3 length is 14 residues. CDR1 MDHEN and CDR2 SYDVKM come from the germline V gene. The CDR3 DNA follows: TGTGCCAGCAGTTTATCCCACTTTGGAAACACCATATATTTT. Its translation: CASSLSHFGNTIYF.

This rearrangement joins TRBV10-1 to TRBJ2-1; TRBD2 aligns across 10 bases. The CDR3 loop spans 15 amino acids. From germline, CDR1 is WNHNN and CDR2 SYGVQD (reference sequence). The junction had 10 bases not matched to a gene; V was cut back by 8 bases and J by 6 bases. The DNA for the CDR3 is TGCGCCAGCCAGCCCGGAGCGGGGGGGGTCAATGAGCAGTTCTTC. Encoded protein: CASQPGAGGVNEQFF.

The chain recombines TRBV7-2 with TRBJ1-6; TRBD1 is a possible D gene (5 bases). Germline V gene lookup returns CDR1 SGHTA and CDR2 FQGNSA. This CDR3 region has 16 residues. The V gene lost 1 base and the J gene lost 1 base, with 8 bases spanning the gap. CDR3 coding DNA: TGTGCCAGCAGCTTAGTTGGGGGGTCCTATAATTCACCCCTCCACTTT. Its protein product is CASSLVGGSYNSPLHF.

Concerning this clone itself: The junction and the germline gene differ at one end; a read error may be behind it. The J gene is TRBJ2-5, the V gene TRBV7-2; 11 nucleotides match TRBD2. There are 13 residues in the CDR3. Germline V lookup: CDR1 SGHTA, CDR2 FQGNSA. The CDR3: CASSPGTSGPRDF. Here the CDR3 DNA reads TGTGCCAGCAGCCCGGGGACTAGCGGCCCTCGGGACTTC.

This clone occurred a few times. V and J are TRBV7-9 and TRBJ2-3; 10 bases are a match to TRBD2. The CDR3 is made up of 15 amino acids. Germline V gene sequence: CDR1 SEHNR, CDR2 FQNEAQ (reference sequence). V shed 3 bases and J 9 bases; nucleotides not matched to a gene: 9. The CDR3, as DNA: TGTGCCAGCAGCTTTTTGGGGACTAGCGATTTAACGCAGTATTTT. This gives the protein CASSFLGTSDLTQYF. Based on the CDR3 plus reference TRBV7-9 and TRBJ2-3, the full variable domain is DTGVSQNPRHKITKRGQNVTFRCDPISEHNRLYWYRQTLGQGPEFLTYFQNEAQLEKSRLLSDRFSAERPKGSFSTLEIQRTEQGDSAMYLCASSFLGTSDLTQYFGPGTRLTVL.

The chain has TRBV7-2 and TRBJ1-3, with TRBD1 matching 8 bases. V dropped 4 bases and J dropped 0; count of bases not matched to a gene: 11. The CDR3 is made up of 18 amino acids. The germline V gene has CDR1 SGHTA and CDR2 FQGNSA. The CDR3 reads CASSSRYGQGDSGNTIYF. CDR3 DNA: TGTGCCAGCAGCTCTCGATATGGACAGGGAGACTCTGGAAACACCATATATTTT. The full variable domain, in which reference TRBV7-2 and TRBJ1-3 provide the parts outside the CDR3, is GAGVSQSPSNKVTEKGKDVELRCDPISGHTALYWYRQSLGQGLEFLIYFQGNSAPDKSGLPSDRFSAERTGGSVSTLTIQRTQQEDSAVYLCASSSRYGQGDSGNTIYFGEGSWLTVV.

The chain is built from TRBV30 and TRBJ1-2; D possibly corresponds to TRBD1 (5 bases). The CDR3 has 20 amino acids. V lost 0 bases and J 0 bases, leaving 26 bases between the germline ends. Germline V lookup: CDR1 GTSNPN, CDR2 SVGIG (reference sequence). In nucleotides, the CDR3 is TGTGCCTGGAGTGTTAGGGGCCCGGCGGCGCAACACCTTTCTAACTATGGCTACACCTTC. Translation: CAWSVRGPAAQHLSNYGYTF.

The V gene is TRBV4-3, the J gene TRBJ1-4; 12 nucleotides match TRBD1. The CDR3 totals 18 residues. V dropped 4 bases and J dropped 4; count of bases not matched to a gene: 10. CDR1 and CDR2 (germline): LGHNA, YSLEER. DNA for the CDR3: TGCGCCAGCAGCCTCGGGACAGGGGGCGGAACTGGTAATGAAAAACTGTTTTTT. It specifies CASSLGTGGGTGNEKLFF.

This chain links TRBV5-4 with TRBJ2-4, with D maybe TRBD1 (6 bases). The CDR3 loop spans 16 amino acids. V lost 1 base and J 0 bases, leaving 11 bases between the germline ends. The germline V gene encodes CDR1 SGHNT and CDR2 YYREEE (reference sequence). The CDR3 is CASSLSDRIAKNIQYF. Here the CDR3 DNA reads TGTGCCAGCAGCTTGTCCGACAGGATAGCCAAAAACATTCAGTACTTC.

This clone was recorded once. The chain is built from TRBV5-1 and TRBJ1-2, with D possibly being TRBD1 (6 bases). The CDR3 consists of 14 residues. Germline CDR1 and CDR2: SGHRS and YFSETQ. V was trimmed by 2 bases and J by 7 bases, leaving 15 bases between them. CDR3 sequence: CASSLNLGAPGYTF. CDR3 in DNA: TGCGCCAGCAGCTTAAATTTGGGGGCGCCTGGCTACACCTTC.

The chain carries TRBV6-5 and TRBJ1-3, with D possibly being TRBD1 (6 bases). The V end lost 6 bases, the J end lost 0 bases, and 12 bases lay between the germline ends. Germline V lookup: CDR1 MNHEY, CDR2 SVGAGI. The CDR3 covers 15 residues. CDR3 DNA sequence: TGTGCCAGCAGACTCGGGACAAACTCTGGAAACACCATATATTTT. Protein sequence: CASRLGTNSGNTIYF.

In its sample, this clone was seen once. V is TRBV28 and J is TRBJ2-7; D perhaps matches TRBD2 (7 bases). The CDR3 is made up of 15 amino acids. Germline loops: CDR1 MDHEN, CDR2 SYDVKM. Trimming stripped 4 bases from V and 0 bases from J, with 13 bases between. CDR3 bases: TGTGCCAGCAGTTCAAGGGGGGGTGGCTCCTACGAGCAGTACTTC. Translating it yields CASSSRGGGSYEQYF. The full variable domain, completed using reference TRBV28 and TRBJ2-7, is DVKVTQSSRYLVKRTGEKVFLECVQDMDHENMFWYRQDPGLGLRLIYFSYDVKMKEKGDIPEGYSVSREKKERFSLILESASTNQTSMYLCASSSRGGGSYEQYFGPGTRLTVT.